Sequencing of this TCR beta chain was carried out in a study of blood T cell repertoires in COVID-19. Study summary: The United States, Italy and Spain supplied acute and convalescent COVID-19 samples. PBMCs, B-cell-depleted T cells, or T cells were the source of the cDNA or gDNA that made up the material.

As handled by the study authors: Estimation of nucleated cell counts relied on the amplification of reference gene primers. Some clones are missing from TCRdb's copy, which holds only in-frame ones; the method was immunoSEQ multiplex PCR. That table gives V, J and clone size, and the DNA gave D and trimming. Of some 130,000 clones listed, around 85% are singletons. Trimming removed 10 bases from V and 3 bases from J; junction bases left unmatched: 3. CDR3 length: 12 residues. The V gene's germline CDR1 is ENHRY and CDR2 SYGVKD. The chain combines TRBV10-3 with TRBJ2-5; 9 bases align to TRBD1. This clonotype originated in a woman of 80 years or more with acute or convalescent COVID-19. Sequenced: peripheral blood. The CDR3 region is CASRDREETQYF. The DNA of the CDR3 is TGTGCCAGCCGGGACAGGGAAGAGACCCAGTACTTC.